This T cell receptor (beta chain) was profiled in a study of blood T cell repertoires in COVID-19. Across the whole study: Whether acute or convalescent, the COVID-19 samples came from the United States, Italy and Spain. PBMCs, B-cell-depleted T cells, or T cells provided the cDNA or gDNA that made up the material.

Between the trimmed V and J ends, which lost 9 bases and 5 bases, there was a span of 22 bases. The CDR3 runs 15 residues. Germline CDR1 reads LNHDA; CDR2 reads SQIVND (reference sequence). Measured with immunoSEQ multiplex PCR; TCRdb has only the in-frame clones, and not every one. The sample gives around 200,000 clones, nearly 90% of which show up once; approximately 12% is in the top ten. This chain connects TRBV19 to TRBJ2-5; D unclear. The material sequenced was peripheral blood. The clonotype originates from a woman under 30 who had recovered from COVID-19. This CDR3 is CASPRRVVVLETQYF. The CDR3 DNA reads TGTGCCAGCCCCCGCCGGGTGGTAGTTTTGGAGACCCAGTACTTC.